This TCR beta chain is drawn from a study of CD8 T cells in ankylosing spondylitis. Study outcomes and limitations: There was a TCR beta motif, made of several highly homologous variants, that appeared characteristic of ankylosing spondylitis blood.

In this sample, this clonotype turned up a few times. Its antigen is not known. TCRdb re-analysed the 5' RACE reads in MiXCR, keeping a single row per CDR3 protein. Seen here are about 280,000 distinct CDR3 sequences, 20% observed once, and the top ten hold roughly 7.4%. This CDR3 is built from 15 residues. Germline assignment: CDR1 DFQATT and CDR2 SNEGSKA (reference sequence). V lost 0 bases to trimming and J lost 1 base, with 9 bases between them. This sequence was found in a male donor with ankylosing spondylitis or in good health (not recorded which). Sequenced: blood, either unsorted or a sorted T cell fraction (not recorded which). The chain has TRBV20-1 and TRBJ2-2, with D unclear. The CDR3 region has the DNA TGCAGTGCTAGAGATGCGGTTAGGAACACCGGGGAGCTGTTTTTT. This translates into CSARDAVRNTGELFF.